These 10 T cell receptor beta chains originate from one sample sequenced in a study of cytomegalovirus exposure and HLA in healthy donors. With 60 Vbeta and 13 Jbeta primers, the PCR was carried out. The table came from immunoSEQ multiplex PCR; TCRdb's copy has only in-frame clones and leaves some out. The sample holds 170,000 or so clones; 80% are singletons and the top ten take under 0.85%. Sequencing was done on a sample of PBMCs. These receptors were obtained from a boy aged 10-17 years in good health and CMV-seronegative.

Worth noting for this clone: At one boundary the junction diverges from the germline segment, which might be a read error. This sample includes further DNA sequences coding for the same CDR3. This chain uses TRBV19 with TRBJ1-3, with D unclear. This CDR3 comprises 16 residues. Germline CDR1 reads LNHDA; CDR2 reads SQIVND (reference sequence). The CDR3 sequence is CASSRARYSSGNTIYF. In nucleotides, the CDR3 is TGTGCCAGCAGTAGGGCAAGGTACAGCTCTGGAAACACCATATATTTT.

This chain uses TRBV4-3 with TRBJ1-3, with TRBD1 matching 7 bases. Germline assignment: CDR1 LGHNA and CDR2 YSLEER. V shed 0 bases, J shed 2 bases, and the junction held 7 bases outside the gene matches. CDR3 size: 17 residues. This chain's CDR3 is CASSQDLGQSPGNTIYF. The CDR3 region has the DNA TGCGCCAGCAGCCAAGATTTGGGACAGAGTCCTGGAAACACCATATATTTT.

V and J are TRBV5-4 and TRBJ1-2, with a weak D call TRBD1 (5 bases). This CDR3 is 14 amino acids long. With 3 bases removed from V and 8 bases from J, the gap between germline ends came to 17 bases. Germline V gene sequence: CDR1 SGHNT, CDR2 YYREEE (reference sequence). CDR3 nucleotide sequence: TGTGCCAGCAGCTCCCCCGGGGGGTCCCCGGGCTACACCTTC. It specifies CASSSPGGSPGYTF.

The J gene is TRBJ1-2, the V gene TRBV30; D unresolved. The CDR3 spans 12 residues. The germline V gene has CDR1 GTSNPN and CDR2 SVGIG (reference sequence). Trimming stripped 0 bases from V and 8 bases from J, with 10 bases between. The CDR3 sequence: CAWSVAVEGYTF. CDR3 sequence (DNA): TGTGCCTGGAGTGTGGCAGTGGAGGGCTACACCTTC.

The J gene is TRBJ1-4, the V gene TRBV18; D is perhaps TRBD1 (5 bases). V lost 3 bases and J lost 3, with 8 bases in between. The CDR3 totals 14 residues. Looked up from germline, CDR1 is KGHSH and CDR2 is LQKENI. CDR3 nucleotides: TGTGCCAGCTCACCGGGAGGGGCTAATGAAAAACTGTTTTTT. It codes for CASSPGGANEKLFF.

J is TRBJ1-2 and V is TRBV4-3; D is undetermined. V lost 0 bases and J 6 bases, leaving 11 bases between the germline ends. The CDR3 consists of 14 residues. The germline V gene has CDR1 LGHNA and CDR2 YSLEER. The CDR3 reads CASSQEWLPDGYTF. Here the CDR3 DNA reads TGCGCCAGCAGCCAAGAATGGCTTCCAGATGGCTACACCTTC.

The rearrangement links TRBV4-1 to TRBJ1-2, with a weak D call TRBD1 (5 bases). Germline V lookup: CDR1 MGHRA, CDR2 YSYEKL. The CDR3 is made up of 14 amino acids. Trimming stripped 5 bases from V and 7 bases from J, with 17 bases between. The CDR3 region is CASSGAAGGPGYTF. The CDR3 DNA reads TGCGCCAGCAGCGGGGCCGCCGGTGGACCTGGCTACACCTTC.

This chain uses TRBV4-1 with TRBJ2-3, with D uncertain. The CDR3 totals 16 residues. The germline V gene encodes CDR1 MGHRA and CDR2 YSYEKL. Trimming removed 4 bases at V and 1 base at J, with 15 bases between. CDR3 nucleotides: TGCGCCAGCAGCCCCCATGAGCTCGCGGGCACAGATACGCAGTATTTT. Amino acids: CASSPHELAGTDTQYF.

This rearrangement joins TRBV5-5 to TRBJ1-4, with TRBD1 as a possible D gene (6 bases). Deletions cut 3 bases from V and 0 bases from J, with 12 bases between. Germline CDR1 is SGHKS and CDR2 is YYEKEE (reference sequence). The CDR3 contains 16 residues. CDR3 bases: TGTGCCAGCAGCTCCGGACAGTCGACAACTAATGAAAAACTGTTTTTT. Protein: CASSSGQSTTNEKLFF.

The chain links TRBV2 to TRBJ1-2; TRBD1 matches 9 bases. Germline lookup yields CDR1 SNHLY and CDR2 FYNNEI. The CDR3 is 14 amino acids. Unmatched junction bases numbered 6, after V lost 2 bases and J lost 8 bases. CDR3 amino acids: CASSEMGQGQGYTF. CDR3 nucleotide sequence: TGTGCCAGCAGTGAAATGGGACAGGGCCAAGGCTACACCTTC.